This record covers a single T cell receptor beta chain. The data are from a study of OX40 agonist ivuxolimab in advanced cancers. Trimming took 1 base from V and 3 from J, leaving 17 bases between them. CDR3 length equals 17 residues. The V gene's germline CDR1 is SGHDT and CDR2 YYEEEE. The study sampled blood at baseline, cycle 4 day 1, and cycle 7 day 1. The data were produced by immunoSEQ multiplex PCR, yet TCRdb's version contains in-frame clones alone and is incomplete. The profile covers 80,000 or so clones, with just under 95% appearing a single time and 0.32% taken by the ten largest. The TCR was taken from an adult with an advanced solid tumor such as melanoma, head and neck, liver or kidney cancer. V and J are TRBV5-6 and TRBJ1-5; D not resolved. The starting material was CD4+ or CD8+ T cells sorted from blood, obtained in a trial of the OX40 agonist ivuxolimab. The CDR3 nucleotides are TGTGCCAGCAGCTTGAGGCAGGAGGTGGACTTCAATCAGCCCCAGCATTTT. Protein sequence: CASSLRQEVDFNQPQHF.